One TCR beta chain is described in this entry. Its target is not known. Trimming removed 7 bases at V and 0 bases at J, with 15 bases between. This CDR3 comprises 15 residues. CDR1 is SGHRS, CDR2 YFSETQ, per germline. The data belong to a study of blood T cells in healthy people across ages. Study results and caveats: In long-lived donors, naive CD4+ cell counts and diversity exceeded those of aged donors.

Donors were healthy Caucasian individuals from Russia aged about 6 to 90. Every participating donor contributed around 9.5 milliliters of peripheral blood through a draw. Per individual sample, total RNA of at least 6 micrograms was extracted. Next came a second PCR, run for roughly 7 to 12 cycles, which used a sample-barcoded 5' primer along with a J-beta primer mix. TCRdb called the 5' RACE reads again in MiXCR, with one record for every CDR3 protein. The data contain over 1,500,000 distinct CDR3 sequences, about 50% of them singletons. The clonotype was recovered from a woman in her thirties or forties in good health. The gene calls are TRBV5-1 and TRBJ2-3; D is unresolved. The sequenced sample was blood. CDR3 region: CASSNTRASTDTQYF. CDR3 DNA: TGCGCCAGCTCCAACACTCGGGCTAGCACAGATACGCAGTATTTT.